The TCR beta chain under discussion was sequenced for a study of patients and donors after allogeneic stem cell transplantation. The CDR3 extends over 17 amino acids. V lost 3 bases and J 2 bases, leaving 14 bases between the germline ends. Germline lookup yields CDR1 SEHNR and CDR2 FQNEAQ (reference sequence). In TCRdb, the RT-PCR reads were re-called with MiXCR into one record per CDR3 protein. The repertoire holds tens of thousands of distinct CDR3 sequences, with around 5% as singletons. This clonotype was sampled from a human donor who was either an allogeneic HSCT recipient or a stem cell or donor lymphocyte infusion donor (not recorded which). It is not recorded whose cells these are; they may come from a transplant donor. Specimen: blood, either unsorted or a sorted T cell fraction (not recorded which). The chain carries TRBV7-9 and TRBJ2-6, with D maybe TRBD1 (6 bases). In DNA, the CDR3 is TGTGCCAGCAGCTTGAGCTCAGGGGCAGCTGGGGCCAACGTCCTGACTTTC. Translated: CASSLSSGAAGANVLTF.